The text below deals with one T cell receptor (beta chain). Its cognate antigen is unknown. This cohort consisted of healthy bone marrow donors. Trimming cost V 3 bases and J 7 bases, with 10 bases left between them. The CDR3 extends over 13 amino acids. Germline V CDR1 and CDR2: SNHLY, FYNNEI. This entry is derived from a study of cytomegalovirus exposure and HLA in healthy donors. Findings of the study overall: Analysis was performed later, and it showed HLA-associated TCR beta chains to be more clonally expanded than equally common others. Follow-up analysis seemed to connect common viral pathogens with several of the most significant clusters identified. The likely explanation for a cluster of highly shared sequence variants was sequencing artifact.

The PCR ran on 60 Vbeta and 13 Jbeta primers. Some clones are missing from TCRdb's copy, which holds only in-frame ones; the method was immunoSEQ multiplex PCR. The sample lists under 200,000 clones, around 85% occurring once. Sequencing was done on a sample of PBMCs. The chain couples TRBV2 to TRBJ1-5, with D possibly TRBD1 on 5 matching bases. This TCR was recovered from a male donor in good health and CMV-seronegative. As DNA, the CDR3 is TGTGCCAGCAGTGACCGAAAGGGGCAGCCCCAGCATTTT. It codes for CASSDRKGQPQHF.